This T cell receptor (beta chain) was sequenced during a study of blood T cell repertoires in COVID-19. Trimming removed 0 bases at V and 3 bases at J, with 9 bases between. Germline CDR1 reads SGHDT; CDR2 reads YYEEEE. This CDR3 has 15 amino acids. There are a few counts of this clone. Here immunoSEQ multiplex PCR was the method, and the copy in TCRdb shows in-frame clones only, minus some. This table has roughly 250,000 clones, approximately 86% appearing once. Material for sequencing was peripheral blood. V is TRBV5-6 and J is TRBJ2-2, with D hard to call. This TCR was recovered from a woman of 80 years or more with active or convalescent COVID-19. CDR3 nucleotides: TGTGCCAGCAGCTTGGTACAATCACACACCGGGGAGCTGTTTTTT. It codes for CASSLVQSHTGELFF. Filled out from reference TRBV5-6 and TRBJ2-2, the complete variable domain reads DAGVTQSPTHLIKTRGQQVTLRCSPKSGHDTVSWYQQALGQGPQFIFQYYEEEERQRGNFPDRFSGHQFPNYSSELNVNALLLGDSALYLCASSLVQSHTGELFFGEGSRLTVL.